One and the same sample provided the 21 T cell receptor beta chains below, sequenced in a study of human T cells and chemical hapten exposure. MiXCR, applied by TCRdb to the RACE reads, yields one record per CDR3 protein. The sample includes tens of thousands of distinct CDR3 sequences, approximately 10% seen only once; the top ten take roughly 27%. Time point denoted: pre-sensitization, week 0. This sample's treatment: therapeutic diphenylcyclopropenone sensitization with weekly scalp DPC. Blood, whole and unfractionated, served as the source for total RNA extraction. The material sequenced was whole blood, taken in connection with sensitization to the hapten diphenylcyclopropenone (DPC). The receptors were sampled from a man aged 50-59 years with alopecia areata. Some clones in this sample may be carry-over from other donors' samples.

This clonotype has a count of ten or more. The chain employs TRBV6-5 and TRBJ2-5, with D tentatively TRBD2 (6 bases). The V end lost 6 bases, the J end lost 7 bases, and 12 bases lay between the germline ends. Germline CDR1 is MNHEY and CDR2 is SVGAGI. CDR3 size: 12 residues. CDR3 nucleotide sequence: TGTGCCAGCAGAACGAACGGGGGGACCCAGTACTTC. Protein: CASRTNGGTQYF.

The J gene is TRBJ2-1, the V gene TRBV7-3; perhaps D is TRBD1 or TRBD2 (5 bases each). The V and J ends lost 1 base and 1 base respectively, with 17 bases between them. The CDR3 has 18 residues. Germline CDR1 and CDR2: SGHTA and FQGTGA. The DNA of the CDR3 is TGTGCCAGCAGCTTAATCTCCAGCGAGAGGGGTTCCTACAATGAGCAGTTCTTC. It translates to CASSLISSERGSYNEQFF.

This rearrangement joins TRBV28 to TRBJ2-7; TRBD1 aligns across 8 bases. The CDR3 is 15 amino acids. Germline V gene data show CDR1 as MDHEN and CDR2 as SYDVKM. V lost 6 bases to trimming and J lost 1 base; unmatched junction nucleotides: 8. The CDR3 bases are TGTGCCAGCAGGGTCGGGACAGGACCGTCCTACGAGCAGTACTTC. Protein: CASRVGTGPSYEQYF.

This clonotype ranks as medium-sized. The V call is TRBV29-1, the J call TRBJ2-2; 10 nucleotides align to TRBD2. This CDR3 has 14 residues. CDR1 SQVTM and CDR2 ANQGSEA come from the germline V gene. Germline trimming cut 7 bases from V and 3 bases from J; bases unmatched to any gene: 5. The CDR3 DNA reads TGCAGCGCAACCAGCGGGGGGGACACCGGGGAGCTGTTTTTT. Its translation is CSATSGGDTGELFF.

This clonotype was picked up many times. This chain joins TRBV20-1 and TRBJ1-5; D is unclear. This CDR3 is built from 15 residues. Germline CDR1 reads DFQATT; CDR2 reads SNEGSKA (reference sequence). V was shortened by 1 base and J by 0 bases, with 10 bases between the two germline ends. The CDR3 DNA sequence: TGCAGTGCTAGAGGATCCAGCAATAGCAATCAGCCCCAGCATTTT. It codes for CSARGSSNSNQPQHF.

This clonotype has ten or more counts. The V and J genes are TRBV29-1 and TRBJ2-7; D is uncertain. Per germline, CDR1 SQVTM and CDR2 ANQGSEA. The CDR3 is 11 amino acids. The ends were cut back, 2 bases at V and 7 bases at J, with 9 bases in the middle. The CDR3 DNA is TGCAGCGTTGAACTACCCACTGAGCAGTACTTC. Translation gives CSVELPTEQYF.

This clonotype has ten or more counts. This rearrangement joins TRBV7-2 to TRBJ1-5; 8 nucleotides match TRBD1. The CDR3 length is 13 residues. The V and J ends lost 6 bases and 5 bases, in that order; junction bases with no gene match: 3. The V gene's germline CDR1 is SGHTA and CDR2 FQGNSA. CDR3 sequence (DNA): TGTGCCAGCAGTCAGGGGGCCGATCAGCCCCAGCATTTT. Its protein is CASSQGADQPQHF.

The chain combines TRBV21-1 with TRBJ2-1. TRBV21-1 is shown as a pseudogene. This CDR3 comprises 13 residues. CDR3 region: CASSKATVNEQFF. The CDR3 coding sequence is TGTGCCAGCAGCAAAGCAACAGTCAATGAGCAGTTCTTC.

This clonotype showed up many times. The J gene is TRBJ2-1, the V gene TRBV24-1, with TRBD2 identical over 11 bases. The V segment lost 4 bases and the J segment 13 bases; nucleotides outside the gene matches: 5. Germline CDR1 and CDR2: KGHDR and SFDVKD. This CDR3 is 13 amino acids long. The CDR3 coding sequence is TGTGCCACCAGTGAATTTAGCGGGAGGGTCCAGTTCTTC. Amino acids: CATSEFSGRVQFF.

This clonotype has a handful of counts. The V and J genes are TRBV21-1 and TRBJ2-1; the listed D gene, TRBD1, was not tested against the DNA. TRBV21-1 is a listed pseudogene. CDR3 length equals 13 residues. The CDR3 loop reads CASSRTEYNEQFF. For the CDR3, the DNA is TGTGCCAGCAGCAGGACAGAGTACAATGAGCAGTTCTTC.

This clonotype was counted many times. The chain has TRBV6-2 or TRBV6-3 and TRBJ1-1, with D possibly TRBD1 on 5 matching bases. Trimming removed 7 bases at V and 6 bases at J, with 21 bases between. From germline, CDR1 is MNHEY and CDR2 SVGEGT. The CDR3 spans 15 residues. CDR3 residues: CASTPGGPRGAEAFF. The CDR3 nucleotides read TGTGCCAGCACTCCAGGTGGCCCCCGGGGCGCTGAAGCTTTCTTT.

The rearrangement links TRBV11-2 to TRBJ2-5; D is undetermined. Per the germline V gene, CDR1 is SGHAT and CDR2 is FQNNGV. This CDR3 comprises 15 residues. V shed 4 bases and J shed 2 bases, with 14 bases lying between them. CDR3 amino acids: CASSSSSRLQETQYF. The CDR3 DNA is TGTGCCAGCAGCTCCTCAAGCAGGCTGCAAGAGACCCAGTACTTC.

This clonotype showed up just a few times. V gene TRBV9 combines with J gene TRBJ2-4; D is unresolved. The CDR3 consists of 15 residues. The V and J ends lost 0 bases and 6 bases respectively, with 13 bases between them. In germline, CDR1 is SGDLS, CDR2 YYNGEE. The CDR3 loop is CASSVDPSWGNIQYF. CDR3 DNA sequence: TGTGCCAGCAGCGTAGACCCCTCCTGGGGAAACATTCAGTACTTC.

In this sample, this clonotype turned up a few times. The chain combines TRBV27 with TRBJ2-7; 11 bases map to TRBD1. Per the germline V gene, CDR1 is MNHEY and CDR2 is SMNVEV (reference sequence). This CDR3 is 14 amino acids long. V shed 6 bases and J 4 bases; nucleotides not matched to a gene: 5. The CDR3 loop is CASSPDRGHYEQYF. The DNA of the CDR3 is TGTGCCAGCAGCCCGGACAGGGGGCATTACGAGCAGTACTTC.

This clonotype was detected ten times or more. This chain links TRBV6-6 with TRBJ2-3; 7 positions match TRBD1. The germline gives CDR1 MNHNY, CDR2 SVGAGI (reference sequence). The CDR3 contains 17 residues. The V gene end was trimmed by 6 bases and the J gene end by 0 bases; junction bases not matched to a gene: 12. The CDR3 loop reads CASRNPATGPSTDTQYF. The CDR3 region has the DNA TGTGCCAGCAGGAACCCCGCGACAGGGCCGAGCACAGATACGCAGTATTTT.

The chain carries TRBV27 and TRBJ2-1; the match to TRBD2 covers 9 bases. V lost 6 bases and J lost 4; bases outside the gene matches: 13. The CDR3 contains 17 residues. Germline V CDR1 and CDR2: MNHEY, SMNVEV (reference sequence). The CDR3 nucleotides are TGTGCCAGCAGCCGGGGGGTAGCGGGAGAGTTATACAATGAGCAGTTCTTC. Amino acid sequence: CASSRGVAGELYNEQFF.

The sample holds many counts of this clonotype. The V gene is TRBV24-1, the J gene TRBJ2-2; perhaps TRBD2 as D (5 bases). From germline, CDR1 is KGHDR and CDR2 SFDVKD. The CDR3 spans 14 residues. V lost 4 bases and J lost 6, with 11 bases in between. Written as DNA, the CDR3 is TGTGCCACCAGTGACCCTGGAGGCGCCGGGGAGCTGTTTTTT. This translates into CATSDPGGAGELFF.

The chain carries TRBV6-6 and TRBJ1-6; D perhaps matches TRBD1 (5 bases). Germline values: CDR1 MNHNY, CDR2 SVGAGI (reference sequence). V was clipped by 7 bases and J by 7 bases, with 14 bases between them. The CDR3 covers 14 residues. The CDR3 DNA reads as TGTGCCAGCATCGACGGGGGATCGAATTCACCCCTCCACTTT. This gives the protein CASIDGGSNSPLHF.

The rearrangement uses TRBV29-1 and TRBJ2-1; 8 nucleotides match TRBD1. The J segment lost 11 bases and the V segment lost 7 bases, leaving 7 bases of the junction unmatched. Germline assignment: CDR1 SQVTM and CDR2 ANQGSEA. The CDR3 extends over 11 amino acids. CDR3 DNA sequence: TGCAGCGGGGGGACAGGCGGCCAGCAGTTCTTC. This gives the protein CSGGTGGQQFF.

This clonotype was counted at least ten times. The chain carries TRBV6-5 and TRBJ2-7; 7 bases are shared with TRBD1. J was trimmed by 0 bases and V by 5 bases; bases with no gene match: 4. The CDR3 contains 14 residues. From germline, CDR1 is MNHEY and CDR2 SVGAGI. The CDR3 is CASSRQGYSYEQYF. CDR3 in DNA: TGTGCCAGCAGTCGACAGGGCTACTCCTACGAGCAGTACTTC.

Only a few counts were recorded for this clonotype. The CDR3 nucleotides read TGCAGTGCTAAGCGGGACAGGGAAAATCAGCCCCAGCATTTT. This translates into CSAKRDRENQPQHF. The J gene is TRBJ1-5, the V gene TRBV20-1; 9 positions agree with TRBD1. The germline gives CDR1 DFQATT, CDR2 SNEGSKA (reference sequence). With V trimmed by 4 bases and J by 4 bases, 5 bases remained unmatched. This CDR3 has 14 residues.